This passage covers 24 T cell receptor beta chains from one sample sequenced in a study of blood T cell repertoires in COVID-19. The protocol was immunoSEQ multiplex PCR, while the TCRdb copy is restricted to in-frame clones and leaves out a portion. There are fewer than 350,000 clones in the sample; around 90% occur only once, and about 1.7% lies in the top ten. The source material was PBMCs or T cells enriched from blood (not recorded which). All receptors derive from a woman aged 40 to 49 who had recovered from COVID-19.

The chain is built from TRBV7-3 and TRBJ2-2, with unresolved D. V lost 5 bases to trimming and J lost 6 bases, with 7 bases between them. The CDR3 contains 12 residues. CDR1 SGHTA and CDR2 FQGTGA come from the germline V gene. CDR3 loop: CASSLLPGELFF. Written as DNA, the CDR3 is TGTGCCAGCAGCCTATTACCCGGGGAGCTGTTTTTT.

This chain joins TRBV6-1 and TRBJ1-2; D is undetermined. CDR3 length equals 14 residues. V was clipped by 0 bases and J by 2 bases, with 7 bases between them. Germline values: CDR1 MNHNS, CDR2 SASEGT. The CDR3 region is CASSEAGGNYGYTF. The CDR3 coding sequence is TGTGCCAGCAGTGAAGCAGGCGGGAACTATGGCTACACCTTC.

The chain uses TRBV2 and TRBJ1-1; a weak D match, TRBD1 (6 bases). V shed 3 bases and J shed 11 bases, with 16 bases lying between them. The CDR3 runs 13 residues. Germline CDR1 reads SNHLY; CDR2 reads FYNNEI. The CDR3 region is CASSDGRTAQAFF. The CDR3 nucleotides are TGTGCCAGCAGTGACGGCAGGACAGCACAGGCTTTCTTT.

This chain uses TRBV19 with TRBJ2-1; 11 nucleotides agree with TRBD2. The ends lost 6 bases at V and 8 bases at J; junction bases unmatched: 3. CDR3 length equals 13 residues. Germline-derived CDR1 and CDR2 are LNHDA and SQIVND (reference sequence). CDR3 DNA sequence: TGTGCCAGTAGGACTAGCGGGACACATGAGCAGTTCTTC. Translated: CASRTSGTHEQFF.

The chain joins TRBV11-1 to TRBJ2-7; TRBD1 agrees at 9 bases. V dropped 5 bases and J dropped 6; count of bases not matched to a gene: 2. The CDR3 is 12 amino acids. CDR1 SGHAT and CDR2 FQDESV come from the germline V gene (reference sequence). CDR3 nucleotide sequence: TGTGCCAGCAGCCCGGACAGGGGCGAGCAGTACTTC. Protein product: CASSPDRGEQYF.

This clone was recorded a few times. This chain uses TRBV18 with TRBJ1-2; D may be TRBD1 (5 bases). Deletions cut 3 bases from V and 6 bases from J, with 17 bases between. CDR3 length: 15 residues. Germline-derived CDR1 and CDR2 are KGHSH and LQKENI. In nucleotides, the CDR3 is TGTGCCAGCTCACCCTTGGACACGGGCCACCATGGCTACACCTTC. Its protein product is CASSPLDTGHHGYTF.

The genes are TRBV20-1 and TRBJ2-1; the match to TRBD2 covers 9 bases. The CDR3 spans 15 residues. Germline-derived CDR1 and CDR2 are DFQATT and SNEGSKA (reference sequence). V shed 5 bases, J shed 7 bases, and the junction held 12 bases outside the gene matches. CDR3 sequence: CSACAGGDGSNEQFF. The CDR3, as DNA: TGCAGTGCTTGTGCGGGGGGGGATGGGTCTAATGAGCAGTTCTTC.

This chain's CDR3 is CASRRRGTGAPTTEAFF. In nucleotides, the CDR3 is TGTGCCAGCAGACGCCGCGGGACAGGGGCCCCAACGACTGAAGCTTTCTTT. The J gene is TRBJ1-1, the V gene TRBV3-1 (or the pseudogene TRBV3-2); 10 bases agree with TRBD1. V gave up 6 bases and J gave up 5 bases; unmatched junction bases: 15. Germline V lookup: CDR1 LGHDT, CDR2 YNNKEL (reference sequence). This CDR3 comprises 17 residues.

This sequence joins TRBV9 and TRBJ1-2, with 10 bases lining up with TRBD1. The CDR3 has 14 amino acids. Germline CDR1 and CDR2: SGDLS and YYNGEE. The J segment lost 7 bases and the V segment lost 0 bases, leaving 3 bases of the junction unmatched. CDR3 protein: CASSVGGQGSGYTF. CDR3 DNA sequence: TGTGCCAGCAGCGTAGGGGGACAGGGGTCTGGCTACACCTTC.

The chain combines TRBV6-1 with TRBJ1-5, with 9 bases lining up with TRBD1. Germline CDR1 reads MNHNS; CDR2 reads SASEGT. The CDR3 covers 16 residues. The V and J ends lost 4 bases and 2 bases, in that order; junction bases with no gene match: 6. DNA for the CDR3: TGTGCCAGCAGTGCTCGGACAGGGGACGGCAATCAGCCCCAGCATTTT. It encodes CASSARTGDGNQPQHF.

Here the CDR3 reads CASSPRASQGTEAFF. The CDR3 coding sequence is TGTGCCAGCTCACCACGGGCGAGTCAGGGCACTGAAGCTTTCTTT. This sequence joins TRBV18 and TRBJ1-1; the D gene is possibly TRBD1 (5 bases). The CDR3 runs 15 residues. With 1 base removed from V and 4 bases from J, the gap between germline ends came to 13 bases. Germline V lookup: CDR1 KGHSH, CDR2 LQKENI.

The DNA for the CDR3 is TGTGCCAGCAGCTTAGGAGCAGCGGGGCGTAAGAATGAGCAGTTCTTC. It yields the protein CASSLGAAGRKNEQFF. The rearrangement links TRBV11-2 to TRBJ2-1, with 7 bases aligning to TRBD2. Germline CDR1 is SGHAT and CDR2 is FQNNGV. The CDR3 is 16 amino acids. V shed 1 base and J 7 bases; nucleotides not matched to a gene: 10.

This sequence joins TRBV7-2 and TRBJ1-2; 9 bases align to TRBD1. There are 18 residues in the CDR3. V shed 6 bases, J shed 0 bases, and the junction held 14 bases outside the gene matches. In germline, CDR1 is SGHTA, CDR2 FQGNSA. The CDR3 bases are TGTGCCAGCAGTTCCCCGGGGACAGGGAGACGAGCTAACTATGGCTACACCTTC. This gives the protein CASSSPGTGRRANYGYTF.

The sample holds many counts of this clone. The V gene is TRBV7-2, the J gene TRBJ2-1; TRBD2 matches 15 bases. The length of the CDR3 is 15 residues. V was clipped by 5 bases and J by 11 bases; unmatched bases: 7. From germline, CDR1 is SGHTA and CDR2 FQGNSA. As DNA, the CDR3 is TGTGCCAGCAGCCGTACCGGGACTAGCGGGGGGAAGCAGTTCTTC. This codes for CASSRTGTSGGKQFF. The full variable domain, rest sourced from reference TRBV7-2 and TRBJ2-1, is GAGVSQSPSNKVTEKGKDVELRCDPISGHTALYWYRQSLGQGLEFLIYFQGNSAPDKSGLPSDRFSAERTGGSVSTLTIQRTQQEDSAVYLCASSRTGTSGGKQFFGPGTRLTVL.

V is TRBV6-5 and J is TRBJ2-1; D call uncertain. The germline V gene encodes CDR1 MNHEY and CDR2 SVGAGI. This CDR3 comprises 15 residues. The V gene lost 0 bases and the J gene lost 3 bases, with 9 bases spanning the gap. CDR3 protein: CASSYSNPVYNEQFF. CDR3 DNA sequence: TGTGCCAGCAGTTACTCGAATCCGGTCTACAATGAGCAGTTCTTC.

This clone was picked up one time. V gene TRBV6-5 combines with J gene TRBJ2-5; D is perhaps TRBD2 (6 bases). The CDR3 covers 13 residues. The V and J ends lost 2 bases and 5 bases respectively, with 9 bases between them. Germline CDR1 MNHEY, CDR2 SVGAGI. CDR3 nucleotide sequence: TGTGCCAGCAGTTACCTGGGGAGGGAGACCCAGTACTTC. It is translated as CASSYLGRETQYF.

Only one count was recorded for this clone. CDR3 in DNA: TGCAGCGTTGAAAAGAAGGGCGGGAGAGCAACAGATACGCAGTATTTT. It translates to CSVEKKGGRATDTQYF. This sequence joins TRBV29-1 and TRBJ2-3; 7 positions match TRBD2. This CDR3 is 16 amino acids long. Germline assignment: CDR1 SQVTM and CDR2 ANQGSEA. V trimming: 2 bases; J trimming: 3 bases; junction bases outside the gene matches: 11.

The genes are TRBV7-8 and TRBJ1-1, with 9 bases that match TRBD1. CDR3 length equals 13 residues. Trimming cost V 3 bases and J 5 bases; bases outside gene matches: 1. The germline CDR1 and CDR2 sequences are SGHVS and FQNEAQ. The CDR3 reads CASSLGQGTEAFF. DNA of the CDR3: TGTGCCAGCAGCTTGGGACAGGGAACTGAAGCTTTCTTT.

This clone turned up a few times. The CDR3 sequence is CASSRGLAGHTGELFF. The CDR3 DNA reads as TGTGCCAGCTCACGGGGACTAGCGGGGCACACCGGGGAGCTGTTTTTT. This chain joins TRBV18 and TRBJ2-2, with 13 bases matching TRBD2. V gave up 4 bases and J gave up 3 bases; unmatched junction bases: 2. Germline V gene sequence: CDR1 KGHSH, CDR2 LQKENI. This CDR3 region has 16 residues.

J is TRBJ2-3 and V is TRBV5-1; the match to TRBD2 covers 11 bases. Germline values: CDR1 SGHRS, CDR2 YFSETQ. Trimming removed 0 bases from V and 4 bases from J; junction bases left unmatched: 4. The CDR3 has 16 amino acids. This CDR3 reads CASSLGLAGYADTQYF. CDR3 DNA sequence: TGCGCCAGCAGCTTGGGACTAGCGGGGTACGCAGATACGCAGTATTTT.

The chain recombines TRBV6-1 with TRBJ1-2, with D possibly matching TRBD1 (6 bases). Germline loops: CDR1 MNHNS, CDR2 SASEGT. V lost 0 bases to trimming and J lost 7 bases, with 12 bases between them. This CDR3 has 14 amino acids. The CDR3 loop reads CASSEAEGVRGYTF. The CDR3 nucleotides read TGTGCCAGCAGTGAAGCTGAGGGGGTTCGTGGCTACACCTTC.

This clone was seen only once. The CDR3: CASSQWTGGSTEAFF. CDR3 DNA: TGCGCCAGCAGCCAATGGACAGGGGGCAGCACTGAAGCTTTCTTT. The chain combines TRBV4-3 with TRBJ1-1, with 11 nucleotides matching TRBD1. The CDR3 runs to 15 residues. V lost 2 bases, J lost 4 bases, and 3 bases stayed unmatched. Per the germline V gene, CDR1 is LGHNA and CDR2 is YSLEER.

The CDR3 nucleotides are TGTGCCAGCAGCCCGATTGGACTACCAGTATCTGAAGCTTTCTTT. It yields the protein CASSPIGLPVSEAFF. This chain links TRBV7-9 with TRBJ1-1; D gene ambiguous. The germline V and J ends were trimmed by 5 bases and 6 bases, with 19 bases remaining between them. The germline gives CDR1 SEHNR, CDR2 FQNEAQ (reference sequence). The CDR3 is 15 residues long.

The CDR3 loop reads CASSLTGQGYNEQFF. The CDR3, as DNA: TGCGCCAGCAGCCTTACGGGACAGGGATACAATGAGCAGTTCTTC. This chain uses TRBV5-1 with TRBJ2-1; 9 bases match TRBD1. This CDR3 is built from 15 residues. Unmatched junction bases numbered 6, after V lost 4 bases and J lost 4 bases. Germline V gene sequence: CDR1 SGHRS, CDR2 YFSETQ.